The next 30 T cell receptor beta chains were all read from a single sample in a study of CD8+ T cells in alopecia areata. It was cDNA, reverse transcribed from extracted RNA, that served as the sequencing template. Produced via immunoSEQ multiplex PCR; TCRdb's table is partial and in-frame only. The sample includes tens of thousands of clones, roughly 60% of them seen just once. The sample consisted of CD8+ T cells sorted from blood, taken at week 0. These receptors came from a human donor with alopecia areata.

The chain recombines TRBV7-9 with TRBJ2-1; D is possibly TRBD1 or TRBD2 (5 bases each). This CDR3 comprises 15 residues. Germline V gene lookup returns CDR1 SEHNR and CDR2 FQNEAQ (reference sequence). V lost 5 bases and J lost 1, with 12 bases in between. The CDR3 sequence: CASSPGLKSYNEQFF. Written as DNA, the CDR3 is TGTGCCAGCAGCCCGGGGCTCAAATCCTACAATGAGCAGTTCTTC.

The chain carries TRBV9 and TRBJ2-7, with D possibly TRBD1 on 7 matching bases. CDR1 SGDLS and CDR2 YYNGEE come from the germline V gene. The CDR3 runs 14 residues. Trimming cost V 3 bases and J 3 bases, with 13 bases left between them. CDR3 nucleotides: TGTGCCAGCAGCGCCAGGGGGGAGAACTACGAGCAGTACTTC. It yields the protein CASSARGENYEQYF.

CDR3 nucleotides: TGCAGCGTCAGGAGCATGAGCGATGGCTACACCTTC. Amino acids: CSVRSMSDGYTF. The chain joins TRBV29-1 to TRBJ1-2, with no clear D. Germline CDR1 and CDR2: SQVTM and ANQGSEA. Trimming shortened V by 6 bases and J by 6 bases, and 14 bases separated the two germline ends. The CDR3 is 12 residues long.

The CDR3 sequence: CASSLDWTGPNTGELFF. In DNA, the CDR3 is TGTGCCAGCAGCTTGGACTGGACAGGGCCGAACACCGGGGAGCTGTTTTTT. The gene calls are TRBV5-6 and TRBJ2-2, with 8 bases that match TRBD1. The V and J ends lost 0 bases and 0 bases, in that order; junction bases with no gene match: 4. CDR1 SGHDT and CDR2 YYEEEE come from the germline V gene. The CDR3 length is 17 residues.

The table lists this clone with a count of one. This chain's CDR3 is CASSYVASGTDTQYF. DNA of the CDR3: TGTGCCAGCAGTTATGTGGCTAGCGGCACAGATACGCAGTATTTT. The chain couples TRBV7-6 to TRBJ2-3, with D possibly being TRBD2 (6 bases). The CDR3 spans 15 residues. The V gene's germline CDR1 is SGHVS and CDR2 FNYEAQ. Trimming took 6 bases from V and 1 from J, leaving 14 bases between them.

This clone was seen more than once but under ten times. V usage is TRBV4-1 and J usage is TRBJ2-7; no definite D call. Between the trimmed V and J ends, which lost 0 bases and 2 bases, there was a span of 8 bases. The CDR3 contains 14 residues. Germline CDR1 and CDR2: MGHRA and YSYEKL. The CDR3 DNA reads as TGCGCCAGCAGCCAAGAAAGCGCTCCCTACGAGCAGTACTTC. This gives the protein CASSQESAPYEQYF.

V gene TRBV18 combines with J gene TRBJ2-1; 9 bases fit TRBD1. Germline CDR1 is KGHSH and CDR2 is LQKENI. Trimming cost V 6 bases and J 8 bases; bases outside gene matches: 20. The CDR3 is made up of 18 amino acids. CDR3 in amino acids: CASSRKDRGSAGRDEQFF. DNA of the CDR3: TGTGCCAGCTCCCGCAAGGACAGGGGTTCGGCGGGAAGGGATGAGCAGTTCTTC.

V usage is TRBV6-5 and J usage is TRBJ2-5, with TRBD2 as a possible D gene (5 bases). This CDR3 is 16 amino acids long. The V end was cut by 0 bases, the J end by 0 bases, with 11 bases between. Germline V gives CDR1 MNHEY, CDR2 SVGAGI. CDR3 sequence: CASSYSARGYQETQYF. CDR3 bases: TGTGCCAGCAGTTACTCGGCCCGAGGGTACCAAGAGACCCAGTACTTC.

V usage is TRBV23-1 and J usage is TRBJ2-3, with D perhaps matching TRBD1 (6 bases). TRBV23-1 is flagged as an ORF with uncertain function. CDR3 length: 14 residues. The germline V and J ends were trimmed by 3 bases and 4 bases, with 11 bases remaining between them. The CDR3 DNA sequence: TGCGCCAGCAGTCATTACAGGGTCCCAGATACGCAGTATTTT. Amino acid sequence: CASSHYRVPDTQYF.

This chain uses TRBV2 with TRBJ2-2, with TRBD1 identical over 9 bases. With V trimmed by 5 bases and J by 3 bases, 4 bases remained unmatched. CDR3 length equals 15 residues. The germline V gene encodes CDR1 SNHLY and CDR2 FYNNEI. CDR3: CASSSGTGYTGELFF. DNA of the CDR3: TGTGCCAGCAGTTCCGGGACAGGGTACACCGGGGAGCTGTTTTTT.

The chain is built from TRBV7-9 and TRBJ2-3; D gene unclear. The V gene's germline CDR1 is SEHNR and CDR2 FQNEAQ (reference sequence). Trimming removed 6 bases at V and 0 bases at J, with 1 base between. The CDR3 is 11 amino acids. CDR3 DNA sequence: TGTGCCAGCAGGAGCACAGATACGCAGTATTTT. Its protein is CASRSTDTQYF.

This clone was seen a single time. V is TRBV4-1 and J is TRBJ1-4, with D uncertain. The V end lost 0 bases, the J end lost 7 bases, and 0 bases lay between the germline ends. CDR3 length: 11 residues. Germline V gives CDR1 MGHRA, CDR2 YSYEKL. The CDR3 protein is CASSQDEKLFF. CDR3 DNA: TGCGCCAGCAGCCAAGATGAAAAACTGTTTTTT.

This clone has just a few counts. V is TRBV30 and J is TRBJ1-3; D ambiguous. The V gene lost 1 base and the J gene lost 5 bases, with 0 bases spanning the gap. The CDR3 is 10 amino acids. CDR1 GTSNPN and CDR2 SVGIG come from the germline V gene (reference sequence). CDR3 in DNA: TGTGCCTGGAGTGGAAACACCATATATTTT. This sequence encodes CAWSGNTIYF.

The V gene is TRBV9, the J gene TRBJ1-2; 7 nucleotides match TRBD1. Germline V gives CDR1 SGDLS, CDR2 YYNGEE. The CDR3 extends over 16 amino acids. V dropped 2 bases and J dropped 0; count of bases not matched to a gene: 7. CDR3 protein: CASSVGTASSNYGYTF. CDR3 DNA: TGTGCCAGCAGCGTCGGGACAGCGTCCTCTAACTATGGCTACACCTTC.

The chain carries TRBV10-3 and TRBJ2-3; D is unclear. V shed 3 bases and J shed 0 bases, with 4 bases lying between them. CDR1 and CDR2 from the germline V gene are ENHRY and SYGVKD. The CDR3 totals 13 residues. The CDR3 spells CAISELSTDTQYF. The DNA of the CDR3 is TGTGCCATCAGTGAATTGAGCACAGATACGCAGTATTTT.

The chain links TRBV29-1 to TRBJ2-3; 8 positions agree with TRBD2. V was clipped by 0 bases and J by 2 bases; unmatched bases: 4. Germline assignment: CDR1 SQVTM and CDR2 ANQGSEA. The CDR3 length is 15 residues. CDR3 DNA sequence: TGCAGCGTTGAAGATCGGGAGGGGCCCACAGATACGCAGTATTTT. Protein: CSVEDREGPTDTQYF.

The rearrangement joins TRBV29-1 to TRBJ1-1; no reliable D call. The CDR3 has 14 amino acids. The V gene's germline CDR1 is SQVTM and CDR2 ANQGSEA. V lost 7 bases and J lost 1, with 16 bases in between. CDR3 nucleotides: TGCAGCGATCGGGCTCCCGGATGGAACACTGAAGCTTTCTTT. As protein: CSDRAPGWNTEAFF.

V usage is TRBV19 and J usage is TRBJ2-7; D may be TRBD2 (5 bases). The CDR3 sequence is 14 residues long. V was clipped by 2 bases and J by 5 bases, with 13 bases between them. Germline V gene sequence: CDR1 LNHDA, CDR2 SQIVND (reference sequence). The CDR3 DNA follows: TGTGCCAGTAGTATAATCGGGGTTTTGGACGAGCAGTACTTC. It encodes CASSIIGVLDEQYF.

CDR3 DNA sequence: TGTGCCAGCAGCGGGTACGGGGGGACCTACAATGAGCAGTTCTTC. Its protein product is CASSGYGGTYNEQFF. The chain couples TRBV2 to TRBJ2-1; 7 nucleotides line up with TRBD2. From germline, CDR1 is SNHLY and CDR2 FYNNEI. The CDR3 is 15 residues long. V trimming: 6 bases; J trimming: 2 bases; junction bases outside the gene matches: 7.

The chain recombines TRBV29-1 with TRBJ2-1; the match to TRBD1 covers 9 bases. The ends lost 1 base at V and 4 bases at J; junction bases unmatched: 5. The CDR3 covers 15 residues. The germline V gene has CDR1 SQVTM and CDR2 ANQGSEA. In DNA form, the CDR3 reads TGCAGCGTTGAAGCCGGGACAGGGCTTTACAATGAGCAGTTCTTC. Translating it yields CSVEAGTGLYNEQFF.

This clone was found a few times. The CDR3 loop reads CSVEYMGSSYGYTF. The CDR3 bases are TGCAGCGTTGAATATATGGGATCGAGTTATGGCTACACCTTC. V is TRBV29-1 and J is TRBJ1-2; D is ambiguous. With 2 bases removed from V and 5 bases from J, the gap between germline ends came to 15 bases. This CDR3 comprises 14 residues. Germline CDR1 SQVTM, CDR2 ANQGSEA.

The V and J genes are TRBV7-8 and TRBJ1-5; the match to TRBD1 covers 10 bases. J lost 2 bases, V lost 5 bases, and 3 bases had no gene match. The CDR3 sequence is 15 residues long. From germline, CDR1 is SGHVS and CDR2 FQNEAQ. The CDR3, as DNA: TGTGCCAGCAGCGCCGGGACAGGGGGCAATCAGCCCCAGCATTTT. Amino acids: CASSAGTGGNQPQHF.

The chain links TRBV4-3 to TRBJ1-4, with TRBD1 identical over 7 bases. This CDR3 contains 16 residues. Germline CDR1 LGHNA, CDR2 YSLEER. Unmatched junction bases numbered 6, after V lost 4 bases and J lost 1 base. The CDR3 spells CASSLDRALTNEKLFF. The CDR3 DNA is TGCGCCAGCAGCCTCGACAGGGCTTTAACTAATGAAAAACTGTTTTTT.

This chain joins TRBV23-1 and TRBJ2-3; 9 nucleotides agree with TRBD1. TRBV23-1 is identified as an open reading frame with a role that is uncertain. Trimming at V came to 3 bases and at J to 1 base, leaving 5 bases not matched to a gene. This CDR3 comprises 16 residues. CDR3 DNA: TGCGCCAGCAGTCAGGCGGGACAGGGCCGCACAGATACGCAGTATTTT. Its protein product is CASSQAGQGRTDTQYF.

V is TRBV9 and J is TRBJ2-4; maybe TRBD1 (6 bases). Germline lookup yields CDR1 SGDLS and CDR2 YYNGEE. Trimming pared 0 bases from V and 4 bases from J, leaving 11 bases between. The CDR3 consists of 15 residues. DNA for the CDR3: TGTGCCAGCAGCGTAGGCAGGGGAGCGAAAAACATTCAGTACTTC. Amino acid sequence: CASSVGRGAKNIQYF.

V is TRBV28 and J is TRBJ1-3, with D unresolved. V was cut by 3 bases and J by 3 bases, with 12 bases left in between. The CDR3 has 15 residues. CDR1 and CDR2 from the germline V gene are MDHEN and SYDVKM. The DNA for the CDR3 is TGTGCCAGCAGTTTCGCTCTAGGGCTTGGAAACACCATATATTTT. Protein product: CASSFALGLGNTIYF.

The CDR3 reads CASSGYVDSGNTIYF. As DNA, the CDR3 is TGTGCCAGCAGCGGTTACGTAGACTCTGGAAACACCATATATTTT. The chain joins TRBV9 to TRBJ1-3; D gene unclear. The ends were cut back, 3 bases at V and 0 bases at J, with 10 bases in the middle. This CDR3 spans 15 amino acids. Per the germline V gene, CDR1 is SGDLS and CDR2 is YYNGEE.

The chain has TRBV29-1 and TRBJ2-7; D is perhaps TRBD2 (6 bases). The CDR3 runs to 15 residues. The germline V gene encodes CDR1 SQVTM and CDR2 ANQGSEA. Trimming left V 2 bases short and J 5 bases short, with 19 bases between. The CDR3 reads CSVELSSGRRDEQYF. The CDR3 nucleotides read TGCAGCGTTGAATTGAGTAGCGGACGCCGGGACGAGCAGTACTTC.

This chain joins TRBV29-1 and TRBJ1-2, with a possible D match to TRBD1 (5 bases). Germline V CDR1 and CDR2: SQVTM, ANQGSEA. The CDR3 totals 13 residues. Trimming stripped 6 bases from V and 7 bases from J, with 18 bases between. The CDR3 DNA follows: TGCAGCGTGGAGGGCAGGGTGATAGGTGGCTACACCTTC. Its protein is CSVEGRVIGGYTF. The entire variable domain, with the rest obtained from reference TRBV29-1 and TRBJ1-2, is as follows: SAVISQKPSRDICQRGTSLTIQCQVDSQVTMMFWYRQQPGQSLTLIATANQGSEATYESGFVIDKFPISRPNLTFSTLTVSNMSPEDSSIYLCSVEGRVIGGYTFGSGTRLTVV.

This chain links TRBV19 with TRBJ2-2; D not certain. Germline-derived CDR1 and CDR2 are LNHDA and SQIVND (reference sequence). The CDR3 sequence is 13 residues long. Trimming pared 9 bases from V and 6 bases from J, leaving 14 bases between. Here the CDR3 reads CASSDLGAGELFF. The CDR3 nucleotides are TGTGCCAGCTCCGACCTAGGAGCCGGGGAGCTGTTTTTT. The full variable domain, with the rest looked up from reference TRBV19 and TRBJ2-2, is DGGITQSPKYLFRKEGQNVTLSCEQNLNHDAMYWYRQDPGQGLRLIYYSQIVNDFQKGDIAEGYSVSREKKESFPLTVTSAQKNPTAFYLCASSDLGAGELFFGEGSRLTVL.